The subject of this entry is one T cell receptor beta chain. Its antigen is currently unknown. These data come from a study of early stage breast cancer tumors. Study summary: Roughly 10-fold was the mean read coverage per sample. Study findings and constraints: Chain pairing and CD4, CD8 or FOXP3 expression were not captured. Compared with adjacent normal breast tissue, tumors showed approximately 2.5-fold greater T cell density and higher clonality.

Clones were sequenced by immunoSEQ multiplex PCR, and TCRdb holds only the in-frame ones, with some missing. The profile shows under 45,000 clones, around 73% of them singletons. The sequence was obtained from a person aged 45-60 years with breast cancer. Source material: blood.

The CDR3 DNA is TGTGCCAGCAGCTTATCGGGGAGCCCGATGAGAGAGACCCAGTACTTC. This gives the protein CASSLSGSPMRETQYF. V gene TRBV7-8 combines with J gene TRBJ2-5; possibly TRBD2 for D (5 bases). Germline V gives CDR1 SGHVS, CDR2 FQNEAQ. V was clipped by 2 bases and J by 4 bases, with 17 bases between them. This CDR3 is built from 16 residues.